This record concerns one T cell receptor (beta chain) sequence. The antigen is undetermined. Per the germline V gene, CDR1 is SGHRS and CDR2 is YFSETQ. V was pared by 1 base and J by 3 bases, with 14 bases between. The CDR3 totals 16 residues. The record originates from a study of shared clonotypes between healthy human individuals. Overall study results and limits: Estimated richness values were generally larger in naive subsets than in memory subsets.

Naivety among CD8 cells was defined by CD45RO negativity and positive CCR7 selection, thereby excluding terminally differentiated effector memory CD45RA+ cells. The donor population consisted of healthy HIV-negative adults with no recent acute infections or vaccinations. Some clones are missing from TCRdb's copy, which holds only in-frame ones; the method was immunoSEQ multiplex PCR. Of some 800,000 clones listed, about 91% are singletons. The source material was naive CD8+ T cells sorted from blood. V gene TRBV5-1 combines with J gene TRBJ2-1; D possibly uses TRBD1 or TRBD2 (6 bases each). The TCR originated in a man aged 25-45 years in good health. The CDR3 sequence: CASSLYGGGNYNEQFF. CDR3 sequence (DNA): TGCGCCAGCAGCTTGTACGGGGGCGGAAACTACAATGAGCAGTTCTTC.